Below, 9 T cell receptor beta chains from the same sample are listed, as sequenced in a study of T cells in Graves' hyperthyroidism and ophthalmopathy. Researchers took RNA transcripts and amplified the TCR beta CDR3 regions from them. The HTBI primer set was used in a first-round RT-PCR of the TCR CDR3. TCRdb ran MiXCR on the multiplex PCR reads and lists one entry per CDR3 protein. The sample includes hundreds of thousands of distinct CDR3 sequences, 15% to 20% of them seen just once. The material sequenced was blood. The receptors come from a middle-aged man with Graves' hyperthyroidism.

This clonotype was detected many times. The gene calls are TRBV4-2 and TRBJ2-5; a possible D gene is TRBD2 (5 bases). The CDR3 length is 13 residues. Germline V gene sequence: CDR1 LGHNA, CDR2 YNFKEQ. Trimming shortened V by 3 bases and J by 5 bases, and 10 bases separated the two germline ends. The CDR3 DNA is TGTGCCAGCAGCCAGCGCAGAGGGGAGACCCAGTACTTC. It is translated as CASSQRRGETQYF.

This clonotype was detected ten times or more. The chain recombines TRBV29-1 with TRBJ2-5; D is ambiguous. Germline V gives CDR1 SQVTM, CDR2 ANQGSEA. V lost 3 bases, J lost 7 bases, and 9 bases lay in between. The CDR3 has 11 amino acids. CDR3 sequence reads: CSVELPGTQYF. The CDR3, as DNA: TGCAGCGTTGAGTTACCGGGGACCCAGTACTTC.

V and J are TRBV15 and TRBJ1-2; unclear D gene. The V gene lost 0 bases and the J gene lost 4 bases, with 15 bases spanning the gap. The CDR3 has 16 residues. Germline-derived CDR1 and CDR2 are LNHNV and YYDKDF (reference sequence). CDR3 sequence: CATSREDSGQIYGYTF. The CDR3, as DNA: TGTGCCACCAGCAGAGAGGATAGTGGCCAAATCTATGGCTACACCTTC.

This clonotype was detected many times. The rearrangement links TRBV11-2 to TRBJ2-2, with TRBD2 as a possible D gene (7 bases). Germline CDR1 reads SGHAT; CDR2 reads FQNNGV. CDR3 size: 14 residues. Trimming removed 6 bases from V and 6 bases from J, with 14 bases in between. CDR3 DNA: TGTGCCAGCAGACGTTCGGGGGGCTCCGGGGAGCTGTTTTTT. Its translation is CASRRSGGSGELFF.

The chain joins TRBV19 to TRBJ2-5; D remains unclear. This CDR3 contains 12 residues. The V end was cut by 3 bases, the J end by 5 bases, with 7 bases between. Germline-derived CDR1 and CDR2 are LNHDA and SQIVND (reference sequence). CDR3 sequence: CASSMLFETQYF. CDR3 DNA sequence: TGTGCCAGTAGTATGCTATTCGAGACCCAGTACTTC.

Of note for this clonotype: A much larger clone is a single base away; this may be a read error. The rearrangement joins TRBV20-1 to TRBJ1-1; tentative D call: TRBD1 (5 bases). The germline V and J ends were trimmed by 8 bases and 1 base, with 11 bases remaining between them. The CDR3 extends over 12 amino acids. Looked up from germline, CDR1 is DFQATT and CDR2 is SNEGSKA (reference sequence). This CDR3 reads CSPSRGNTEAFF. CDR3 DNA sequence: TGCAGTCCGTCGAGGGGGAACACTGAAGCTTTCTTT.

This clonotype was observed many times. This rearrangement joins TRBV5-1 to TRBJ2-2, with TRBD1 matching over 9 bases. V trimming: 9 bases; J trimming: 5 bases; junction bases outside the gene matches: 14. The CDR3 covers 16 residues. Germline lookup yields CDR1 SGHRS and CDR2 YFSETQ. CDR3 protein: CATPKVQGARTGELFF. The CDR3 DNA reads TGCGCCACCCCGAAGGTACAGGGGGCACGGACCGGGGAGCTGTTTTTT.

The chain has TRBV7-9 and TRBJ1-6, with 7 bases that match TRBD1. The germline gives CDR1 SEHNR, CDR2 FQNEAQ (reference sequence). After removal of 1 base from V and 4 bases from J, the junction contained 1 base not matched to a gene. CDR3 length equals 15 residues. The CDR3 protein is CASSLGDSYNSPLHF. The CDR3 DNA follows: TGTGCCAGCAGCTTAGGGGACAGTTATAATTCACCCCTCCACTTT.

This clonotype appeared many times. V is TRBV3-1 and J is TRBJ2-1, with 7 bases fitting TRBD1. Germline V CDR1 and CDR2: LGHDT, YNNKEL (reference sequence). CDR3 length: 12 residues. The V segment lost 4 bases and the J segment 11 bases; nucleotides outside the gene matches: 5. The CDR3 DNA reads as TGTGCCAGCAGCCTAGAGGGACAGAAGCAGTTCTTC. This encodes CASSLEGQKQFF.